The 31 T cell receptor beta chains given below trace back to one sample, sequenced in a study of beta chain features in type 1 diabetes (dated by TCRdb to about 2018). Points the paper makes about the study in general: Type 1 diabetes patients showed a moderate but significant shortening of TCRB CDR3 length in all four CD4+ subsets.

Library preparation used the immunoSEQ multiplex PCR assay. The High Capacity cDNA Reverse Transcription Kit was used to reverse transcribe all of the isolated RNA, meaning that expressed TCRB transcripts were what got sequenced. TCRdb retrieved this table from immuneACCESS and kept in-frame rearrangements only. Not all clones are present; in checked studies, unresolved V genes account for under half, and no reason is known for the remainder. The sample table contains around 170,000 clones; only one count was recorded for 7% to 9.5% of them. The top ten hold 0.7% of the sample. No antigens are known for them. Sample: central memory CD4+ T cells from blood. The receptors shown here come from a woman aged 25 to 39 with type 1 diabetes.

This clone was seen a few times. The CDR3 DNA sequence: TGTGCCAGCAGCTTACGACAGAACACTGAAGCTTTCTTT. This sequence encodes CASSLRQNTEAFF. The chain recombines TRBV11-2 with TRBJ1-1; the D is unclear. The CDR3 is 13 residues long. The germline V gene encodes CDR1 SGHAT and CDR2 FQNNGV. V lost 2 bases, J lost 1 base, and 5 bases lay in between.

This clone was seen more than once but under ten times. V is TRBV7-9 and J is TRBJ2-1; D possibly corresponds to TRBD1 (8 bases). V lost 7 bases and J 9 bases, leaving 25 bases between the germline ends. Germline CDR1 SEHNR, CDR2 FQNEAQ (reference sequence). The CDR3 length is 16 residues. This chain's CDR3 is CASISKTGGEGSEQFF. The DNA of the CDR3 is TGTGCCAGCATCAGTAAAACAGGGGGGGAAGGATCTGAGCAGTTCTTC. The full variable domain, its missing parts supplied by reference TRBV7-9 and TRBJ2-1, is DTGVSQNPRHKITKRGQNVTFRCDPISEHNRLYWYRQTLGQGPEFLTYFQNEAQLEKSRLLSDRFSAERPKGSFSTLEIQRTEQGDSAMYLCASISKTGGEGSEQFFGPGTRLTVL.

The chain uses TRBV11-2 and TRBJ2-1; 8 bases align to TRBD2. CDR3 size: 16 residues. V gave up 3 bases and J gave up 4 bases; unmatched junction bases: 8. Per germline, CDR1 SGHAT and CDR2 FQNNGV. The chain's CDR3 is CASSFTGTRDYNEQFF. The CDR3 DNA reads TGTGCCAGCAGCTTTACCGGGACTAGAGATTACAATGAGCAGTTCTTC.

This chain links TRBV30 with TRBJ2-5; TRBD2 might be the D (6 bases). Per the germline V gene, CDR1 is GTSNPN and CDR2 is SVGIG (reference sequence). CDR3 length: 13 residues. V lost 2 bases and J lost 0, with 7 bases in between. The CDR3 is CAWSRGYQETQYF. CDR3 DNA: TGTGCCTGGAGTCGGGGGTACCAAGAGACCCAGTACTTC.

The V and J genes are TRBV7-2 and TRBJ2-3, with D possibly being TRBD1 (5 bases). The CDR3 has 13 residues. Germline CDR1 and CDR2: SGHTA and FQGNSA. V was pared by 2 bases and J by 4 bases, with 7 bases between. The DNA for the CDR3 is TGTGCCAGCAGCTTAAACAGGCCAGATACGCAGTATTTT. This encodes CASSLNRPDTQYF. Full variable domain (missing parts from reference TRBV7-2 and TRBJ2-3): GAGVSQSPSNKVTEKGKDVELRCDPISGHTALYWYRQSLGQGLEFLIYFQGNSAPDKSGLPSDRFSAERTGGSVSTLTIQRTQQEDSAVYLCASSLNRPDTQYFGPGTRLTVL.

In this sample, this clone turned up a few times. The CDR3 reads CASSIRGNTYTYEQYF. CDR3 coding DNA: TGTGCCAGTAGTATTCGGGGAAACACCTACACCTACGAGCAGTACTTC. The V and J genes are TRBV19 and TRBJ2-7; weak D call: TRBD2 (5 bases). Germline V gives CDR1 LNHDA, CDR2 SQIVND (reference sequence). CDR3 length: 16 residues. V lost 3 bases, J lost 2 bases, and 17 bases lay in between.

This chain joins TRBV19 and TRBJ2-7, with 7 bases aligning to TRBD1. There are 15 residues in the CDR3. Germline assignment: CDR1 LNHDA and CDR2 SQIVND (reference sequence). The ends lost 5 bases at V and 0 bases at J; junction bases unmatched: 7. As DNA, the CDR3 is TGTGCCAGTAGTGCCGGGACAGCCTTCTCCTACGAGCAGTACTTC. Translated, it gives CASSAGTAFSYEQYF.

This clone was seen many times. The chain carries TRBV9 and TRBJ2-1; 12 nucleotides align to TRBD2. CDR3 length equals 17 residues. V was pared by 0 bases and J by 5 bases, with 6 bases of the junction left unmatched. The germline V gene encodes CDR1 SGDLS and CDR2 YYNGEE. This CDR3 is CASSVEGLAGNNNEQFF. CDR3 nucleotides: TGTGCCAGCAGCGTAGAAGGACTAGCGGGAAATAACAATGAGCAGTTCTTC.

The chain recombines TRBV30 with TRBJ1-4; the D is unclear. CDR1 is GTSNPN, CDR2 SVGIG, per germline (reference sequence). Deletions cut 4 bases from V and 5 bases from J, with 14 bases between. The length of the CDR3 is 14 residues. The CDR3 loop reads CAWTSPTLNEKLFF. The CDR3 DNA reads as TGTGCCTGGACAAGCCCTACCTTAAATGAAAAACTGTTTTTT. The full variable domain, completed using reference TRBV30 and TRBJ1-4, is SQTIHQWPATLVQPVGSPLSLECTVEGTSNPNLYWYRQAAGRGLQLLFYSVGIGQISSEVPQNLSASRPQDRQFILSSKKLLLSDSGFYLCAWTSPTLNEKLFFGSGTQLSVL.

The chain recombines TRBV19 with TRBJ2-4; 11 bases fit TRBD1. This CDR3 comprises 18 residues. Germline V lookup: CDR1 LNHDA, CDR2 SQIVND (reference sequence). V gave up 3 bases and J gave up 5 bases; unmatched junction bases: 12. The CDR3 reads CASSIRGWRTGGQNIQYF. The CDR3 DNA reads TGTGCCAGTAGTATTCGGGGGTGGAGGACAGGGGGCCAAAACATTCAGTACTTC.

CDR3 sequence: CASSLGRADTQYF. CDR3 DNA: TGTGCCAGCAGCTTAGGGAGGGCAGATACGCAGTATTTT. The chain combines TRBV7-2 with TRBJ2-3, with D maybe TRBD2 (6 bases). V dropped 1 base and J dropped 4 bases, with 6 bases sitting between them. CDR1 and CDR2 (germline): SGHTA, FQGNSA. This CDR3 has 13 amino acids.

The chain has TRBV5-4 and TRBJ2-6; D is possibly TRBD2 (7 bases). Trimming left V 0 bases short and J 2 bases short, with 9 bases between. The CDR3 length is 16 residues. CDR1 is SGHNT, CDR2 YYREEE, per germline (reference sequence). The DNA of the CDR3 is TGTGCCAGCAGCTTGGAGGGGGGGACTGGGGCCAACGTCCTGACTTTC. Its protein is CASSLEGGTGANVLTF.

The chain links TRBV28 to TRBJ2-7; TRBD1 agrees at 9 bases. CDR1 MDHEN and CDR2 SYDVKM come from the germline V gene. V dropped 5 bases and J dropped 4; count of bases not matched to a gene: 12. This CDR3 has 16 amino acids. In nucleotides, the CDR3 is TGTGCCAGCAGTAGAACAGGGGGCGCCGCATCATACGAGCAGTACTTC. Its protein product is CASSRTGGAASYEQYF.

The V and J genes are TRBV5-5 and TRBJ2-5, with 10 bases that match TRBD2. J was trimmed by 1 base and V by 3 bases; bases with no gene match: 6. In germline, CDR1 is SGHKS, CDR2 YYEKEE (reference sequence). The CDR3 consists of 16 residues. For the CDR3, the DNA is TGTGCCAGCAGCTCTTGGACTAGCGGAGGCCAAGAGACCCAGTACTTC. Protein sequence: CASSSWTSGGQETQYF.

This clone was counted only a few times. The chain recombines TRBV7-9 with TRBJ1-1; D is uncertain. This CDR3 contains 16 residues. V lost 2 bases and J 1 base, leaving 14 bases between the germline ends. Germline-derived CDR1 and CDR2 are SEHNR and FQNEAQ (reference sequence). CDR3 sequence: CASSLTLDGSNTEAFF. In nucleotides, the CDR3 is TGTGCCAGCAGCTTAACATTAGACGGGTCGAACACTGAAGCTTTCTTT.

This clone has only a few counts. Written as DNA, the CDR3 is TGTGCCAGCAGCTACCAGGGGATCCCCGGGGAGCTGTTTTTT. This sequence encodes CASSYQGIPGELFF. The gene calls are TRBV11-2 and TRBJ2-2; D possibly corresponds to TRBD1 (6 bases). The germline CDR1 and CDR2 sequences are SGHAT and FQNNGV. Between the trimmed V and J ends, which lost 4 bases and 6 bases, there was a span of 12 bases. The CDR3 is made up of 14 amino acids.

This clone was seen a handful of times. The chain has TRBV6-6 and TRBJ1-1, with no clear D. Trimming cost V 7 bases and J 2 bases, with 14 bases left between them. From germline, CDR1 is MNHNY and CDR2 SVGAGI (reference sequence). This CDR3 has 14 amino acids. CDR3 in amino acids: CASNLLTSNTEAFF. DNA of the CDR3: TGTGCCAGCAATTTATTAACATCAAACACTGAAGCTTTCTTT.

The CDR3 DNA sequence: TGTGCCAGCAGCCAAGACCGAGGAACTGGAAACACCATATATTTT. It is translated as CASSQDRGTGNTIYF. This chain links TRBV14 with TRBJ1-3; D ambiguous. The V and J ends lost 0 bases and 2 bases respectively, with 8 bases between them. The CDR3 covers 15 residues. Germline values: CDR1 SGHDN, CDR2 FVKESK.

The gene calls are TRBV29-1 and TRBJ2-5, with a tentative D call TRBD2 (5 bases). Germline CDR1 is SQVTM and CDR2 is ANQGSEA. The CDR3 spans 14 residues. V lost 1 base and J 4 bases, leaving 13 bases between the germline ends. DNA for the CDR3: TGCAGCGTTGAAGGGGCGGGTTCAGGAGAGACCCAGTACTTC. It encodes CSVEGAGSGETQYF.

In this sample, this clone turned up a few times. J is TRBJ1-1 and V is TRBV7-3, with 7 bases identical to TRBD1. With V trimmed by 3 bases and J by 11 bases, 9 bases remained unmatched. The CDR3 has 13 amino acids. CDR1 is SGHTA, CDR2 FQGTGA, per germline. The CDR3 loop is CASSLLDRSEAFF. The CDR3 bases are TGTGCCAGCAGCTTGTTGGACAGGAGTGAGGCTTTCTTT.

The genes are TRBV7-3 and TRBJ2-3; the match to TRBD2 covers 9 bases. The CDR3 consists of 14 residues. V shed 2 bases and J 4 bases; nucleotides not matched to a gene: 1. Looked up from germline, CDR1 is SGHTA and CDR2 is FQGTGA. In nucleotides, the CDR3 is TGTGCCAGCAGCTTACTAGCGGGGTCAGATACGCAGTATTTT. It specifies CASSLLAGSDTQYF.

The chain has TRBV28 and TRBJ2-3; D ambiguous. The CDR3 sequence is 11 residues long. The V gene lost 2 bases and the J gene lost 5 bases, with 2 bases spanning the gap. Germline V lookup: CDR1 MDHEN, CDR2 SYDVKM. The CDR3 reads CASSLQDTQYF. CDR3 DNA: TGTGCCAGCAGTTTACAAGATACGCAGTATTTT.

V and J are TRBV28 and TRBJ2-3; 7 bases are a match to TRBD1. Germline V gives CDR1 MDHEN, CDR2 SYDVKM. The J segment lost 3 bases and the V segment lost 5 bases, leaving 8 bases of the junction unmatched. The CDR3 contains 15 residues. CDR3 sequence: CASSEPNRGTDTQYF. The CDR3, as DNA: TGTGCCAGCAGTGAACCGAACAGGGGAACAGATACGCAGTATTTT.

This chain joins TRBV7-6 and TRBJ2-2; 10 bases map to TRBD2. V gave up 5 bases and J gave up 4 bases; unmatched junction bases: 13. The CDR3 extends over 18 amino acids. Germline V gene data show CDR1 as SGHVS and CDR2 as FNYEAQ. Here the CDR3 reads CASSPSVSGRASTGELFF. CDR3 bases: TGTGCCAGCAGCCCGTCGGTCAGCGGGAGGGCGAGCACCGGGGAGCTGTTTTTT. Combining the CDR3 with reference TRBV7-6 and TRBJ2-2 gives the whole variable domain GAGVSQSPRYKVTKRGQDVALRCDPISGHVSLYWYRQALGQGPEFLTYFNYEAQQDKSGLPNDRFSAERPEGSISTLTIQRTEQRDSAMYRCASSPSVSGRASTGELFFGEGSRLTVL.

The CDR3 loop is CASSPPGGGTYEQYF. The CDR3 bases are TGTGCCAGCAGCCCGCCCGGGGGAGGTACCTACGAGCAGTACTTC. The chain employs TRBV16 and TRBJ2-7; D is perhaps TRBD2 (6 bases). The CDR3 contains 15 residues. Germline V gives CDR1 KGHSY, CDR2 FQNENV. Trimming pared 4 bases from V and 2 bases from J, leaving 15 bases between.

Only a few counts were recorded for this clone. This sequence joins TRBV6-6 and TRBJ2-7; D is perhaps TRBD2 (5 bases). CDR3 length equals 15 residues. CDR1 and CDR2 (germline): MNHNY, SVGAGI (reference sequence). The V gene lost 6 bases and the J gene lost 5 bases, with 20 bases spanning the gap. CDR3: CASSPRLGLRDEQYF. For the CDR3, the DNA is TGTGCCAGCAGCCCCCGACTGGGCCTGAGGGACGAGCAGTACTTC.

This chain links TRBV6-6 with TRBJ2-1; D uncertain. The ends were cut back, 4 bases at V and 2 bases at J, with 6 bases in the middle. The germline V gene encodes CDR1 MNHNY and CDR2 SVGAGI (reference sequence). This CDR3 has 13 residues. CDR3 nucleotides: TGTGCCAGCAGTTCCCGTCCCTACAATGAGCAGTTCTTC. Protein product: CASSSRPYNEQFF.

V gene TRBV12-5 combines with J gene TRBJ2-3, with D maybe TRBD2 (6 bases). This CDR3 is built from 14 residues. Germline-derived CDR1 and CDR2 are LGHNT and FRNRAP. The V gene lost 4 bases and the J gene lost 4 bases, with 12 bases spanning the gap. CDR3 nucleotide sequence: TGTGCTAGTGGTTACGGGAGTAGTGCAGATACGCAGTATTTT. This translates into CASGYGSSADTQYF.

The rearrangement links TRBV6-6 to TRBJ2-6, with no clear D. This CDR3 is built from 14 residues. The germline V and J ends were trimmed by 10 bases and 0 bases, with 10 bases remaining between them. In germline, CDR1 is MNHNY, CDR2 SVGAGI (reference sequence). CDR3 DNA: TGTGCCACCACTCGCGACTCTGGGGCCAACGTCCTGACTTTC. It is translated as CATTRDSGANVLTF.

CDR3 DNA: TGCAGCGTTGTATCGGGTAGCAATCAGCCCCAGCATTTT. Translation gives CSVVSGSNQPQHF. This sequence joins TRBV29-1 and TRBJ1-5, with unresolved D. The germline V and J ends were trimmed by 4 bases and 0 bases, with 7 bases remaining between them. The CDR3 sequence is 13 residues long. Germline CDR1 and CDR2: SQVTM and ANQGSEA.

V gene TRBV4-1 combines with J gene TRBJ1-2; 10 bases line up with TRBD1. Unmatched junction bases numbered 2, after V lost 4 bases and J lost 3 bases. Germline V lookup: CDR1 MGHRA, CDR2 YSYEKL. This CDR3 spans 14 amino acids. CDR3 nucleotides: TGCGCCAGCAGCCCGGGACAGGGGCACTATGGCTACACCTTC. Protein product: CASSPGQGHYGYTF.